The T cell receptor (beta chain) described here comes from a study of shared clonotypes between healthy human individuals. Unmatched junction bases numbered 6, after V lost 3 bases and J lost 5 bases. In germline, CDR1 is SGHRS, CDR2 YFSETQ. This CDR3 contains 15 residues. Sequenced by immunoSEQ multiplex PCR; TCRdb stores in-frame clones only, minus some. Among roughly 2.5 million clones listed, roughly nine tenths were seen once. The sequence was obtained from a man aged 18-30 years in good health. The chain links TRBV5-1 to TRBJ2-5, with 11 bases lining up with TRBD1. Material: naive CD4+ T cells sorted from blood. Subset reported: CD45RA+ positively selected. The DNA for the CDR3 is TGCGCCAGCAGCTGGACAGGGGGCCCGGGGGAGACCCAGTACTTC. Translation gives CASSWTGGPGETQYF. The entire variable domain, with the rest obtained from reference TRBV5-1 and TRBJ2-5, is as follows: KAGVTQTPRYLIKTRGQQVTLSCSPISGHRSVSWYQQTPGQGLQFLFEYFSETQRNKGNFPGRFSGRQFSNSRSEMNVSTLELGDSALYLCASSWTGGPGETQYFGPGTRLLVL.